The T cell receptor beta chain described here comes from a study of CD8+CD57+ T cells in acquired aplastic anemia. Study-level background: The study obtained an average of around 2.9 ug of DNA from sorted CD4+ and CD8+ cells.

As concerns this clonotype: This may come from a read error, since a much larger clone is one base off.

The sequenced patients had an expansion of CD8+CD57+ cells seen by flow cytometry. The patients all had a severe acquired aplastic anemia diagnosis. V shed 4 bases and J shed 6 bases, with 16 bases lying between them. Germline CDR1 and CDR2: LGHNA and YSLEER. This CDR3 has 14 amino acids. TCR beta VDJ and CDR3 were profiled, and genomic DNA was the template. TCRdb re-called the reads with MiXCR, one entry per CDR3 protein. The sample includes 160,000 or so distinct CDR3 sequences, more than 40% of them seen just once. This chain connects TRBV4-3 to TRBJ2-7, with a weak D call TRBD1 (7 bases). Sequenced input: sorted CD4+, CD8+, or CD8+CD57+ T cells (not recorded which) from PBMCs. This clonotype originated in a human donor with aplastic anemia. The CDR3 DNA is TGCGCCAGCAGCCCATCATCAGGGGGGATCGAGCAGTACTTC. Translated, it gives CASSPSSGGIEQYF.